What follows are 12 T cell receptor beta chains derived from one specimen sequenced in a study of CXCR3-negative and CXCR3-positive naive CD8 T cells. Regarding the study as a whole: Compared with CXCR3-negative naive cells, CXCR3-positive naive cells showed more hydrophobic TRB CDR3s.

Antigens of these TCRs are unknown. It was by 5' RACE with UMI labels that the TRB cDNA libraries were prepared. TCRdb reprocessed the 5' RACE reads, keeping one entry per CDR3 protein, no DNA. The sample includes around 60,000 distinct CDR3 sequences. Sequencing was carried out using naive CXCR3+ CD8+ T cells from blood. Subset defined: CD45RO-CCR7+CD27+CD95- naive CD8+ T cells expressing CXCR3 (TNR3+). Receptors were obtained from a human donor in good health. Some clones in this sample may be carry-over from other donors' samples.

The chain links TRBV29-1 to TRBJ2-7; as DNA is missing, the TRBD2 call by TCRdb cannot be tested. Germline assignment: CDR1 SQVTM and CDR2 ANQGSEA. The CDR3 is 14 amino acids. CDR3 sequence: CSVVLVGYVGEQYF.

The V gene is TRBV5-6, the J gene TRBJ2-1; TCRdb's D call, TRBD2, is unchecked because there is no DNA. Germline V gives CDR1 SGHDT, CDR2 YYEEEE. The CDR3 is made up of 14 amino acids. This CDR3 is CASSLGRAIWEQFF.

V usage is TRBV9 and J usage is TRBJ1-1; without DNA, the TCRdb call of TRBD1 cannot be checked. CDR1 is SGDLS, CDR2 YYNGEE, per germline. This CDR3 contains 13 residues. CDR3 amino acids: CASSGGQALEAFF. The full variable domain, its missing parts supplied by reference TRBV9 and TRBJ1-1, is DSGVTQTPKHLITATGQRVTLRCSPRSGDLSVYWYQQSLDQGLQFLIQYYNGEERAKGNILERFSAQQFPDLHSELNLSSLELGDSALYFCASSGGQALEAFFGQGTRLTVV.

This chain's CDR3 is CASSSVYEQYF. The V gene is TRBV5-1, the J gene TRBJ2-7. This CDR3 region has 11 residues. The germline CDR1 and CDR2 sequences are SGHRS and YFSETQ.

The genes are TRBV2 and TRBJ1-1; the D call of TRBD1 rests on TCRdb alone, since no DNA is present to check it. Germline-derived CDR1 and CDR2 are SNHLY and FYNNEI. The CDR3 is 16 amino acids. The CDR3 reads CASSEGGAGMNTEAFF.

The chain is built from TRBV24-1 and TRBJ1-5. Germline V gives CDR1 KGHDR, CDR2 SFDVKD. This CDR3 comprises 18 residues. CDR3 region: CATSDPDSPGPVNQPQHF.

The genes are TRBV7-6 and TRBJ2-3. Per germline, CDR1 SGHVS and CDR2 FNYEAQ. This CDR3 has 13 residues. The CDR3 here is CASSLWSKDTRYF.

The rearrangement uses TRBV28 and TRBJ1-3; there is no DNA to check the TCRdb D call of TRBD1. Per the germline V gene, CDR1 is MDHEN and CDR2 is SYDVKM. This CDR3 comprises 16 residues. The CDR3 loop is CASRYETGGPGNTIYF.

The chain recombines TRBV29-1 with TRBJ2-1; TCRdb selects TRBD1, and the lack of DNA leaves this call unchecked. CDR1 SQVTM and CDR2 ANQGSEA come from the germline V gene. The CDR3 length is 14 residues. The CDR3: CSVGWGGPVDEQFF.

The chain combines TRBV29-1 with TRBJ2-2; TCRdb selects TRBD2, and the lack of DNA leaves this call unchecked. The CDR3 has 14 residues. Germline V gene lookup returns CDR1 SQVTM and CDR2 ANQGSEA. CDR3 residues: CSVGGTEKVGELFF.

The CDR3 reads CASSATGNEQYF. The V and J genes are TRBV7-9 and TRBJ2-7; TCRdb picks TRBD1, but there is no DNA to check that call. Germline V gene data show CDR1 as SEHNR and CDR2 as FQNEAQ (reference sequence). This CDR3 spans 12 amino acids.

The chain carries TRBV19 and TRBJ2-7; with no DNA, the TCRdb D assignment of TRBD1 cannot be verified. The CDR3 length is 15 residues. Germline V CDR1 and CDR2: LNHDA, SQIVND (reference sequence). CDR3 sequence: CASSIGTGVSYEQYF.